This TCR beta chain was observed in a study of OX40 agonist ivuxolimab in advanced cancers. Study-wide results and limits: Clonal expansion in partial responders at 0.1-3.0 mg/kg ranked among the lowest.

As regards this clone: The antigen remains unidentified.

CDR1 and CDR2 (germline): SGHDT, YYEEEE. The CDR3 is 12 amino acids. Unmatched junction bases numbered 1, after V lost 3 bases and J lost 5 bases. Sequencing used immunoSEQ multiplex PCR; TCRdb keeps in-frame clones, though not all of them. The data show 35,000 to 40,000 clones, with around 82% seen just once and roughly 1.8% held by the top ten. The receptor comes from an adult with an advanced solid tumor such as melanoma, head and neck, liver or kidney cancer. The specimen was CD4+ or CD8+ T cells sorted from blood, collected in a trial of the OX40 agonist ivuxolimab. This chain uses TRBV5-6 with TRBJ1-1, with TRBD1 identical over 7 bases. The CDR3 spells CASSSQGTEAFF. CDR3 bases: TGTGCCAGCAGCTCACAGGGGACTGAAGCTTTCTTT.